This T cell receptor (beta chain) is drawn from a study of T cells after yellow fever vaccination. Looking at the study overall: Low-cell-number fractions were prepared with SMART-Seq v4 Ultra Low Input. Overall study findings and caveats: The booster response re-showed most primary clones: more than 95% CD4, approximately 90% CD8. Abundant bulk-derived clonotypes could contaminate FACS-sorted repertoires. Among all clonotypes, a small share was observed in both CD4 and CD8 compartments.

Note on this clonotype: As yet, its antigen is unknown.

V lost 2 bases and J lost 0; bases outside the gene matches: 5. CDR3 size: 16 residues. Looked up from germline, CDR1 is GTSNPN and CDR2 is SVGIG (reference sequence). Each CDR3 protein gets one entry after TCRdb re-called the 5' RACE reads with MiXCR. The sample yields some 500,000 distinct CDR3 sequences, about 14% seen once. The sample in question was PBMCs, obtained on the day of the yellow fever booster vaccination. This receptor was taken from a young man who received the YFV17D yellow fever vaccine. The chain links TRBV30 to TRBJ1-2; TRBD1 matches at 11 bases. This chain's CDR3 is CAWSRTGGAPNYGYTF. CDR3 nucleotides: TGTGCCTGGAGTCGGACAGGGGGCGCCCCTAACTATGGCTACACCTTC.